This TCR beta chain is from a study of T cell responses to AZD1222 COVID-19 vaccine. Germline V gene sequence: CDR1 LGHDT, CDR2 YNNKEL (reference sequence). Trimming pared 2 bases from V and 0 bases from J, leaving 7 bases between. The CDR3 has 14 residues. As concerns this clone: What it recognizes is unknown.

Using immunoSEQ multiplex PCR, the repertoire was profiled, and TCRdb retains in-frame clones only, with some absent. This table has under 250,000 clones, 93% appearing once. Study-level points and caveats: The CD4 TCRs associated with vaccination extended across spike and predominated at 160-218 and 743-854. Only five to seven AZD1222 recipients were seropositive at baseline. In the spike-specific TCR repertoire, nearly half reportedly target unmutated variant regions. Clonal diversity was possibly underestimated; the donors were predominantly white British and more often female.

Source: peripheral blood, taken on day 0 of MenACWY control vaccination. The J gene is TRBJ1-1, the V gene TRBV3-1 (or the pseudogene TRBV3-2); D not resolved. This clonotype was sampled from an adult in good health. CDR3 sequence (DNA): TGTGCCAGCAGCCAACGCCGGCTGAACACTGAAGCTTTCTTT. The encoded protein is CASSQRRLNTEAFF.